This T cell receptor (beta chain) was recovered during a study of blood T cell repertoires in COVID-19. The overall study: Samples of COVID-19 (acute and convalescent) were obtained from the United States, Italy and Spain. PBMCs, B-cell-depleted T cells, or T cells provided the cDNA or gDNA that made up the material.

This CDR3 is 12 amino acids long. Germline V gene data show CDR1 as SGHNT and CDR2 as YYREEE (reference sequence). Trimming left V 7 bases short and J 4 bases short, with 10 bases between. TCRdb keeps only in-frame clones here, not all; method: immunoSEQ multiplex PCR. The data show under 200,000 clones, 65% to 90% seen once. This clone was seen just once. Specimen: peripheral blood. The source is a man aged 55 to 70 with acute or convalescent COVID-19. The chain links TRBV5-4 to TRBJ2-3; TRBD1 might be the D (5 bases). CDR3 amino acids: CASVKGADTQYF. The CDR3 nucleotides read TGTGCCAGCGTCAAAGGGGCAGATACGCAGTATTTT.